What follows is one TCR beta chain and its context. There are 16 residues in the CDR3. V gave up 0 bases and J gave up 4 bases; unmatched junction bases: 9. CDR1 and CDR2 from the germline V gene are SEHNR and FQNEAQ (reference sequence). This entry comes from a study of blood T cell repertoires in COVID-19. Study overall: Researchers got acute and convalescent COVID-19 samples from the United States, Italy and Spain. Sources were T cells, B-cell-depleted T cells, or PBMCs; the material itself was cDNA or gDNA.

As processed by the authors: Quantification of nucleated cells was approximated via reference gene primer amplification. Libraries were prepared by immunoSEQ multiplex PCR; TCRdb keeps only in-frame clonotypes and omits some of them. The V and J calls and clone size are taken from that table; D and trimming were inferred from the DNA. The table records under 15,000 clones, 83% of them present only once. The sequencing input was peripheral blood. The sequence was collected from a man in his forties or fifties with active or convalescent COVID-19. The chain couples TRBV7-9 to TRBJ2-7; 7 nucleotides align to TRBD1. The CDR3 here is CASSLAGRGYTYEQYF. DNA for the CDR3: TGTGCCAGCAGCTTAGCGGGCAGGGGGTATACGTACGAGCAGTACTTC.